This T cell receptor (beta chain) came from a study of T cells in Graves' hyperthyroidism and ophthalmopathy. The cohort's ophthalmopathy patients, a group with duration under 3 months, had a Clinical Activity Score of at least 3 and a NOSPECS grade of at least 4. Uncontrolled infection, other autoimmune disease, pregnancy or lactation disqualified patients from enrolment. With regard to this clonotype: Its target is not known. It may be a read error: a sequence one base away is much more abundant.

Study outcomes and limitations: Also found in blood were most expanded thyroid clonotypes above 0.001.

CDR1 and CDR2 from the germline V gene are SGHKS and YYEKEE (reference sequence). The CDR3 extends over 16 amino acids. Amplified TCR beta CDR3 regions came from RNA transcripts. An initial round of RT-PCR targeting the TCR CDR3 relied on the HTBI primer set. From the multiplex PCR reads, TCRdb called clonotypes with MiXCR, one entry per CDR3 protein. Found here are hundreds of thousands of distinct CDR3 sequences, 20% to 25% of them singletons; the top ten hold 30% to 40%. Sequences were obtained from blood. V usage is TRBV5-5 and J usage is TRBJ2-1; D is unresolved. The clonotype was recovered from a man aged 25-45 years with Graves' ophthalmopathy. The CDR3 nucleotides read TGTACCAGCAGCTTGGAAGGGCCACCTCCCTACAATGAGCAGTTCTTC. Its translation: CTSSLEGPPPYNEQFF. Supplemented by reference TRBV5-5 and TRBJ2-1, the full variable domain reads DAGVTQSPTHLIKTRGQQVTLRCSPISGHKSVSWYQQVLGQGPQFIFQYYEKEERGRGNFPDRFSARQFPNYSSELNVNALLLGDSALYLCTSSLEGPPPYNEQFFGPGTRLTVL.